A single T cell receptor (beta chain) is shown here with its context. This receptor's antigen is unknown. One base away there is no much larger clone; base qualities are not given. TCRbeta CDR3 regions were amplified from genomic DNA using the immunoSEQ Assay, a bias-controlled multiplex PCR. On the study's bioinformatics: The number of nucleated cells in each sample was estimated from the amplification of reference gene primers within the assay. To quantify the absolute abundance of each unique TCRbeta CDR3 rearrangement, sequence reads were collapsed and filtered. Productive Simpson clonality was computed per sample as the square root of Simpson's diversity index over productive rearrangements. TCRdb re-hosts the immuneACCESS table, in-frame sequences only. Its copies lack some clones; in the studies checked, an unresolved V gene accounts for under half of them, and the cause for the rest is not known. That table furnishes V, J and clone size, whereas the DNA furnished D and trimming. In all, the sample holds around 100,000 clones, and around 90% of those were seen once. The ten largest clones add up to 3% to 3.5% of the sample.

These data originate in a study of blood T cell repertoires in COVID-19 (dated by TCRdb to 2020 to 2022). A note on the overall study: Samples from collaborators originated in the United States, Italy and Spain and spanned both the acute and convalescent phases of COVID-19. Samples were obtained from the ongoing ImmuneRACE study (first 160 participants) and from roughly 1,300 subjects provided by 6 global collaborators. The prospective study material was composed of cDNA or gDNA derived from T cells, B-cell-depleted T cells, or PBMCs. Sample metadata almost always included a de-identified subject ID, COVID-19 status, age in years and sex. Where available, HLA class I and class II types were taken from metadata supplied by the sample provider and were not determined by assay-based typing. The repertoires were released in a freely available public database meant as a resource for research on the immune response to SARS-CoV-2. The dataset comprised deeply sampled blood TCRbeta repertoires from subjects exposed to, actively infected with, or recovered from COVID-19. What the research found in general, with its limitations: The quantity of clinical and demographic metadata differed by source and by participant and was supplied without curation.

Based on the germline V gene, the CDR1 and CDR2 sequences are KGHDR and SFDVKD. The trim is 4 bases for V and 7 bases for J, with a gap of 12 bases between the germline ends. Including the terminal cysteine and phenylalanine, the CDR3 comprises 14 residues. Here the CDR3 DNA is all that survives: 42 bases in frame from base 1. Collaborating institutions collected whole blood in K2EDTA tubes following their own protocols. Collaborator samples were shipped for TCRbeta analysis as frozen whole blood, isolated PBMCs, or DNA extracted from either sample type. Sequenced sample: peripheral blood. This sequence originates from a man aged 50 to 60 in a cohort sampled during active COVID-19. The chain links TRBV24-1 with TRBJ2-2; the D gene is perhaps TRBD1, on 6 matching bases. CDR3 reads: CATSEQGSGGELFF. The DNA reads as follows: TGTGCCACCAGTGAACAGGGTTCAGGCGGGGAGCTGTTTTTT.